This T cell receptor beta chain originates from a study of blood T cell repertoires in COVID-19. Across the study: Nucleic acid was either cDNA or gDNA, and it came from T cells, B-cell-depleted T cells, or PBMCs.

Categorization into cohorts depended on clinical history that participants reported. For recovered donors of Cohort 3, there were two negative PCRs, clearance, or symptom resolution. CDR1 and CDR2 from the germline V gene are SGHTA and FQGNSA. With 4 bases clipped from V and 9 bases from J, the junction kept 9 bases outside the gene matches. The length of the CDR3 is 15 residues. Clones were read by immunoSEQ multiplex PCR, and TCRdb kept only the in-frame ones, dropping some. The repertoire has 150,000 to 200,000 clones, around 87% of them found once; the top ten carry approximately 2.2%. Sequenced input: PBMCs or T cells enriched from blood (not recorded which). The origin of this receptor is a woman aged 25 to 39 who had recovered from COVID-19. V gene TRBV7-2 combines with J gene TRBJ2-1, with 10 bases aligning to TRBD2. This chain's CDR3 is CASSSSGRASSEQFF. For the CDR3, the DNA is TGTGCCAGCAGCTCCAGCGGGAGGGCATCAAGTGAGCAGTTCTTC. Full variable domain (rest looked up from reference TRBV7-2 and TRBJ2-1): GAGVSQSPSNKVTEKGKDVELRCDPISGHTALYWYRQSLGQGLEFLIYFQGNSAPDKSGLPSDRFSAERTGGSVSTLTIQRTQQEDSAVYLCASSSSGRASSEQFFGPGTRLTVL.